This is a list of T cell receptor beta chains from one sample in a study of immune characterization of retroperitoneal liposarcoma. Each CDR3 protein is one row after TCRdb ran MiXCR on the PCR reads. This sample carries roughly 20,000 distinct CDR3 sequences, 35% to 45% of them seen once, and the ten largest clones take less than 8.5%. The source material was blood. These receptors were taken from a male donor with retroperitoneal liposarcoma. Each CDR3 is given with its conserved first and last residue. Fields, in order: clone size, CDR3 length, J gene, D gene, V gene, CDR3 DNA, CDR3 protein. The D gene is left open where the match is weak. The size field is filled for only some rows; it gives once, few, many or a size class.

NA,13,TRBJ2-5,NA,TRBV7-8,TGTGCCAGCAGCTTAGCGGAGCAAGAGACCCAGTACTTC,CASSLAEQETQYF
few,12,TRBJ2-1,NA,TRBV6-6,TGTGCCAGCAGCTACTCTCAGCGGGAGCAGTTCTTC,CASSYSQREQFF
NA,15,TRBJ2-5,TRBD1,TRBV20-1,TGCAGTGCTAGAGAGGGGACAGGGGGCTCAGAGACCCAGTACTTC,CSAREGTGGSETQYF
NA,13,TRBJ2-7,NA,TRBV11-2,TGTGCCAGCAGCTTATCAGGGCGGTACGAGCAGTACTTC,CASSLSGRYEQYF
many,16,TRBJ2-5,TRBD2,TRBV7-3,TGTGCCAGCAGCCCTGCGGCGGGGGGAAACGGGGAGACCCAGTACTTC,CASSPAAGGNGETQYF
many,14,TRBJ2-5,TRBD2,TRBV12-3/TRBV12-4,TGTGCCAGCAGTTTGAGCGGGAGGCCGGAGACCCAGTACTTC,CASSLSGRPETQYF
NA,14,TRBJ2-3,TRBD1,TRBV6-1,TGTGCCAGCAGTACGGACAGGGTAGGGGATACGCAGTATTTT,CASSTDRVGDTQYF
NA,13,TRBJ2-5,NA,TRBV11-2,TGTGCCAGCACCGGCCCGTGGGAAAATGAGCAGTACTTC,CASTGPWENEQYF
NA,14,TRBJ2-1,NA,TRBV6-2/TRBV6-3,TGTGCCAGCAGTTACCCTACTAGTTCCAATGAGCAGTTCTTC,CASSYPTSSNEQFF
few,14,TRBJ1-6,NA,TRBV25-1,TGTGCCAGCAGTGAGACGGAATATAATTCACCCCTCCACTTT,CASSETEYNSPLHF
NA,14,TRBJ2-3,NA,TRBV11-3,TGTGCCAGCAGCTTACGGGGGAGCACAGATACGCAGTATTTT,CASSLRGSTDTQYF
medium-sized,13,TRBJ2-5,NA,TRBV6-1,TGTGCCAGCAGTGAAGAGAGGGGAGAGACCCAGTACTTC,CASSEERGETQYF
NA,14,TRBJ2-3,TRBD1,TRBV7-8,TGTGCCAGCACCAGGGACAGAAGCACAGATACGCAGTATTTT,CASTRDRSTDTQYF
NA,12,TRBJ2-3,NA,TRBV4-1,TGCGCCAGCAGCGGGTTAACATACCCGCAGTATTTT,CASSGLTYPQYF
NA,16,TRBJ2-1,TRBD2,TRBV4-1,TGTGCCAGCAGCCAAGGAGCAGCGGGAGGGGAAGAGACCCAGTTCTTC,CASSQGAAGGEETQFF
NA,16,TRBJ2-7,TRBD1,TRBV11-3,TGTGCCAGCAGCTTAGCCTATGACAGGGTCGCCTACGAGCAGTACTTC,CASSLAYDRVAYEQYF
NA,16,TRBJ2-3,NA,TRBV11-2,TGTGCCAGCAGCTTAGGCTTAGCGAGAAGCACAGATACGCAGTATTTT,CASSLGLARSTDTQYF
NA,18,TRBJ2-3,NA,TRBV11-3,TGTGCCAGCAGCCCCGGGGTGGGAGAAGGGACCTTCTCCTACGAGCAGTATTTT,CASSPGVGEGTFSYEQYF
NA,15,TRBJ2-7,NA,TRBV27,TGTGCCAGCAGTTGGGTTGGGGGGTTGCCCTACGAGCAGTACTTC,CASSWVGGLPYEQYF
many,15,TRBJ2-7,TRBD2,TRBV7-2,TGTGCCAGCAGCCCCGGACTAGCGGGACCCTACGAGCAGTACTTC,CASSPGLAGPYEQYF
NA,14,TRBJ2-5,NA,TRBV5-1,TGCGCCAGCAGCGCCGGGACTTTCGAAGAGACCCAGTACTTC,CASSAGTFEETQYF
many,15,TRBJ2-7,TRBD2,TRBV7-2,TGTGCCAGCAGTTCTCCGGGACTAGCGGTATACGAGCAGTACTTC,CASSSPGLAVYEQYF
NA,20,TRBJ2-5,TRBD2,TRBV27,TGTGCCAGCAGTATTATACCACCGGGACTAGCGGGAGATACCCAAGAGACCCAGTACTTC,CASSIIPPGLAGDTQETQYF
many,14,TRBJ2-3,NA,TRBV6-1,TGTGCCAGCAGTTGGGCCCGAGGGTTAGATACGCAGTATTTT,CASSWARGLDTQYF
many,16,TRBJ1-3,TRBD1,TRBV7-2,TGTGCCAGCAGCTTACTACAGGGGGCAGCTGGAAACACCATATATTTT,CASSLLQGAAGNTIYF
few,16,TRBJ2-7,TRBD2,TRBV6-1,TGTGCCAGCAGAAAAACTAGCGGGAGCTCCTACAATGAGCAGTACTTC,CASRKTSGSSYNEQYF
NA,17,TRBJ2-1,TRBD2,TRBV12-3/TRBV12-4,TGTGCCAGCAGTTTATCTGCTTTAGCGGGGGCCGAAGAGACCCAGTTCTTC,CASSLSALAGAEETQFF
many,13,TRBJ2-1,NA,TRBV12-3/TRBV12-4,TGTGCCAGCAGTTTAAGGCAGCTAGAGACCCAGTTCTTC,CASSLRQLETQFF
NA,14,TRBJ2-1,TRBD1,TRBV6-2/TRBV6-3,TGTGCCATCCTAGCCTCGACAGGGATGAATGAGCAGTTCTTC,CAILASTGMNEQFF
medium-sized,13,TRBJ2-5,NA,TRBV6-1,TGTGCCAGCAGACTACAGGGCTACGGGGAGCAGTACTTC,CASRLQGYGEQYF